The 28 T cell receptor beta chains below all came from one sample that was sequenced in a study of identifying expanded T cells in peripheral blood. TCRdb's table, derived via immunoSEQ multiplex PCR, lists solely in-frame clones and lacks some. Seen here are 65,000 to 95,000 clones, around 83% observed once, and the top ten hold about 20%. The specimen was blood. These receptors came from a person between 18 and 75 years old in good health.

Only one count was recorded for this clone. The rearrangement joins TRBV7-2 to TRBJ1-4; D is undetermined. Germline lookup yields CDR1 SGHTA and CDR2 FQGNSA. The CDR3 is 16 amino acids. Deletions cut 1 base from V and 0 bases from J, with 9 bases between. In nucleotides, the CDR3 is TGTGCCAGCAGCTTAGGCTCACAGACAACTAATGAAAAACTGTTTTTT. Its translation: CASSLGSQTTNEKLFF.

This chain connects TRBV6-5 to TRBJ2-3; TRBD2 matches at 11 bases. CDR1 is MNHEY, CDR2 SVGAGI, per germline. The CDR3 sequence is 13 residues long. J gave up 5 bases and V 6 bases, and 1 base lay outside the gene matches. CDR3 in DNA: TGTGCCAGCAGAGGACTAGCGGGAGATACGCAGTATTTT. Translated: CASRGLAGDTQYF.

This chain joins TRBV4-3 and TRBJ2-7; no reliable D call. V lost 0 bases to trimming and J lost 3 bases, with 6 bases between them. Germline assignment: CDR1 LGHNA and CDR2 YSLEER. This CDR3 is built from 13 residues. CDR3 nucleotide sequence: TGCGCCAGCAGCCAAGATAACGGCTACGAGCAGTACTTC. Its protein is CASSQDNGYEQYF.

V is TRBV5-6 and J is TRBJ1-2, with D maybe TRBD1 (5 bases). The CDR3 consists of 12 residues. V gave up 0 bases and J gave up 7 bases, with 7 bases separating them. The germline V gene has CDR1 SGHDT and CDR2 YYEEEE. The CDR3 spells CASSLGGAGYTF. CDR3 nucleotides: TGTGCCAGCAGCTTGGGCGGGGCTGGCTACACCTTC.

The V call is TRBV6-6, the J call TRBJ2-7; the D is unclear. Germline loops: CDR1 MNHNY, CDR2 SVGAGI (reference sequence). This CDR3 has 13 residues. V lost 6 bases and J 1 base, leaving 10 bases between the germline ends. The CDR3 sequence: CASSPPGSYEQYF. In nucleotides, the CDR3 is TGTGCCAGCAGCCCTCCCGGTTCCTACGAGCAGTACTTC.

This rearrangement joins TRBV7-3 to TRBJ2-2; TRBD2 matches at 11 bases. The CDR3 covers 15 residues. Germline V lookup: CDR1 SGHTA, CDR2 FQGTGA. V was pared by 2 bases and J by 5 bases, with 1 base of the junction left unmatched. CDR3 bases: TGTGCCAGCAGCTTACGACTAGCGGGGACCGGGGAGCTGTTTTTT. Its translation is CASSLRLAGTGELFF.

This chain links TRBV27 with TRBJ2-7, with D perhaps TRBD2 (6 bases). Germline values: CDR1 MNHEY, CDR2 SMNVEV (reference sequence). The CDR3 contains 13 residues. V lost 3 bases to trimming and J lost 2 bases, with 8 bases between them. The CDR3 sequence is CASSFSGAYEQYF. The DNA for the CDR3 is TGTGCCAGCAGTTTTAGCGGAGCCTACGAGCAGTACTTC.

The chain has TRBV9 and TRBJ2-1; TRBD2 matches at 10 bases. Germline V gene sequence: CDR1 SGDLS, CDR2 YYNGEE. This CDR3 comprises 15 residues. Trimming took 0 bases from V and 10 from J; bases not matched to a gene: 7. The CDR3 loop reads CASSVAAGGLPEQFF. The CDR3 bases are TGTGCCAGCAGCGTAGCAGCGGGAGGGCTACCCGAGCAGTTCTTC.

CDR3 nucleotides: TGTGCCAGTAGTCCACCGGGCTTCTTCCAGGCCCAGCATTTT. Translation gives CASSPPGFFQAQHF. The rearrangement uses TRBV19 and TRBJ1-5; D ambiguous. Germline CDR1 is LNHDA and CDR2 is SQIVND (reference sequence). Trimming stripped 5 bases from V and 11 bases from J, with 19 bases between. This CDR3 has 14 amino acids.

The V and J genes are TRBV19 and TRBJ2-3; 9 bases agree with TRBD2. Per the germline V gene, CDR1 is LNHDA and CDR2 is SQIVND (reference sequence). The CDR3 consists of 15 residues. The J segment lost 3 bases and the V segment lost 5 bases, leaving 6 bases of the junction unmatched. CDR3 region: CASSLTSGFTDTQYF. CDR3 DNA: TGTGCCAGTAGTCTGACTAGCGGATTTACAGATACGCAGTATTTT.

V is TRBV29-1 and J is TRBJ2-2; D may be TRBD1 (5 bases). Trimming left V 2 bases short and J 7 bases short, with 14 bases between. CDR3 length: 14 amino acids. From germline, CDR1 is SQVTM and CDR2 ANQGSEA. The CDR3 DNA sequence: TGCAGCGTTGAATGGCCAGGGAAGATCGGGGAGCTGTTTTTT. It codes for CSVEWPGKIGELFF.

This clone was seen a handful of times. The chain uses TRBV27 and TRBJ1-2; D unresolved. The CDR3 length is 14 residues. The germline gives CDR1 MNHEY, CDR2 SMNVEV (reference sequence). Trimming shortened V by 0 bases and J by 5 bases, and 10 bases separated the two germline ends. The CDR3: CASSLSSGFYGYTF. As DNA, the CDR3 is TGTGCCAGCAGTTTATCTTCAGGCTTTTATGGCTACACCTTC.

This sequence joins TRBV9 and TRBJ1-2; TRBD1 matches 7 bases. Germline-derived CDR1 and CDR2 are SGDLS and YYNGEE. J gave up 4 bases and V 2 bases, and 20 bases lay outside the gene matches. This CDR3 has 19 residues. The CDR3 loop reads CASSVTALSGQSGGYGYTF. The DNA for the CDR3 is TGTGCCAGCAGCGTCACAGCCCTATCCGGACAGTCAGGGGGCTATGGCTACACCTTC. The entire variable domain, with the rest obtained from reference TRBV9 and TRBJ1-2, is as follows: DSGVTQTPKHLITATGQRVTLRCSPRSGDLSVYWYQQSLDQGLQFLIQYYNGEERAKGNILERFSAQQFPDLHSELNLSSLELGDSALYFCASSVTALSGQSGGYGYTFGSGTRLTVV.

The J gene is TRBJ1-1, the V gene TRBV6-5; a weak D match, TRBD1 (5 bases). The length of the CDR3 is 15 residues. Trimming took 3 bases from V and 2 from J, leaving 13 bases between them. Germline V lookup: CDR1 MNHEY, CDR2 SVGAGI. The CDR3: CASSYRSGANTEAFF. CDR3 sequence (DNA): TGTGCCAGCAGTTATCGTTCTGGGGCCAACACTGAAGCTTTCTTT.

About this clone itself: A single base is all that separates this from a far larger clone, so a read error is likely. The same CDR3 also results from other DNA sequences found in this sample. The V and J genes are TRBV7-2 and TRBJ2-2; no clear D gene. Germline CDR1 reads SGHTA; CDR2 reads FQGNSA. The ends were cut back, 3 bases at V and 4 bases at J, with 3 bases in the middle. CDR3 length: 12 residues. The CDR3 bases are TGTGCCAGCAGCTTTAGCACCGGGGAGCTGTTTTTT. Residues: CASSFSTGELFF.

The chain is built from TRBV6-6 and TRBJ2-7, with a tentative D call TRBD1 (6 bases). V dropped 6 bases and J dropped 1 base, with 19 bases sitting between them. Looked up from germline, CDR1 is MNHNY and CDR2 is SVGAGI (reference sequence). The CDR3 sequence is 16 residues long. CDR3 loop: CASSPIGVGQSYEQYF. CDR3 coding DNA: TGTGCCAGCAGCCCCATCGGGGTCGGACAGTCCTACGAGCAGTACTTC.

This clone was detected once. This rearrangement joins TRBV2 to TRBJ2-7; D unresolved. V lost 4 bases to trimming and J lost 3 bases, with 7 bases between them. CDR1 and CDR2 from the germline V gene are SNHLY and FYNNEI. This CDR3 is 12 amino acids long. Here the CDR3 DNA reads TGTGCCAGCAGTGTGTGGGACTACGAGCAGTACTTC. Translating it yields CASSVWDYEQYF.

The chain employs TRBV5-6 and TRBJ1-1; possibly TRBD1 for D (5 bases). The germline CDR1 and CDR2 sequences are SGHDT and YYEEEE. CDR3 size: 16 residues. V was pared by 7 bases and J by 8 bases, with 27 bases between. The CDR3 loop reads CASVDPGGARVVEAFF. The CDR3 DNA reads as TGTGCCAGCGTTGACCCGGGCGGGGCAAGAGTGGTGGAAGCTTTCTTT.

This clone is a singleton in its sample. The rearrangement links TRBV6-1 to TRBJ2-5, with TRBD2 identical over 12 bases. CDR3 size: 15 residues. Germline trimming cut 6 bases from V and 2 bases from J; bases unmatched to any gene: 4. Germline V lookup: CDR1 MNHNS, CDR2 SASEGT. The CDR3 loop is CASRSTSGRQETQYF. The CDR3 coding sequence is TGTGCCAGCAGGTCGACTAGCGGGAGACAAGAGACCCAGTACTTC.

The chain combines TRBV4-1 with TRBJ1-2; possible D gene TRBD1, 5 bases. CDR3 length equals 15 residues. V was pared by 2 bases and J by 4 bases, with 14 bases between. Germline loops: CDR1 MGHRA, CDR2 YSYEKL. The CDR3 sequence is CASSQPPTASYGYTF. The CDR3 DNA reads as TGCGCCAGCAGCCAACCACCGACAGCTTCCTATGGCTACACCTTC.

This chain connects TRBV11-3 to TRBJ2-7; D is possibly TRBD1 (6 bases). The CDR3 covers 14 residues. V was pared by 0 bases and J by 12 bases, with 18 bases between. CDR1 is SGHNT and CDR2 is YENEEA in the germline V gene. The CDR3 sequence: CASSLDVSGEGGYF. Written as DNA, the CDR3 is TGTGCCAGCAGCTTAGATGTCTCCGGGGAAGGGGGGTACTTC.

The chain joins TRBV28 to TRBJ1-2; D unclear. V was shortened by 5 bases and J by 2 bases, with 6 bases between the two germline ends. This CDR3 has 12 amino acids. Germline values: CDR1 MDHEN, CDR2 SYDVKM. The chain's CDR3 is CASSMRNYGYTF. The CDR3 nucleotides read TGTGCCAGCAGTATGAGAAACTATGGCTACACCTTC.

J is TRBJ1-3 and V is TRBV7-6, with D unresolved. Germline-derived CDR1 and CDR2 are SGHVS and FNYEAQ. This CDR3 comprises 18 residues. V lost 5 bases to trimming and J lost 0 bases, with 20 bases between them. The CDR3 DNA reads as TGTGCCAGCAGCCCCCAATTGGGTAGGACCCACTCTGGAAACACCATATATTTT. It codes for CASSPQLGRTHSGNTIYF.

This clone was seen a few times. The chain links TRBV4-1 to TRBJ1-4; D ambiguous. The CDR3 runs to 14 residues. The germline gives CDR1 MGHRA, CDR2 YSYEKL. V lost 0 bases, J lost 13 bases, and 15 bases lay in between. The CDR3 DNA is TGCGCCAGCAGCCAAGAGAACTTCTCAGATGGACTGTTTTTT. The encoded protein is CASSQENFSDGLFF.

This chain connects TRBV11-2 to TRBJ2-1, with TRBD1 as a possible D gene (5 bases). V lost 5 bases and J lost 3, with 17 bases in between. This CDR3 is 16 amino acids long. Per germline, CDR1 SGHAT and CDR2 FQNNGV. The CDR3 DNA reads TGTGCCAGCAGCAAAATCATTTCAGGGAACTACAATGAGCAGTTCTTC. Its translation is CASSKIISGNYNEQFF. The full variable domain, in which reference TRBV11-2 and TRBJ2-1 provide the parts outside the CDR3, is EAGVAQSPRYKIIEKRQSVAFWCNPISGHATLYWYQQILGQGPKLLIQFQNNGVVDDSQLPKDRFSAERLKGVDSTLKIQPAKLEDSAVYLCASSKIISGNYNEQFFGPGTRLTVL.

The chain recombines TRBV5-6 with TRBJ2-1; 11 bases map to TRBD1. Germline V gene data show CDR1 as SGHDT and CDR2 as YYEEEE. Unmatched junction bases numbered 12, after V lost 2 bases and J lost 8 bases. This CDR3 region has 17 residues. The CDR3 DNA is TGTGCCAGCAGCTTCATACCCGGGACAGGGGGATCGGATGAGCAGTTCTTC. This sequence encodes CASSFIPGTGGSDEQFF.

This rearrangement joins TRBV7-9 to TRBJ2-1, with 10 bases lining up with TRBD2. Germline CDR1 SEHNR, CDR2 FQNEAQ (reference sequence). The CDR3 has 13 amino acids. V shed 7 bases and J 8 bases; nucleotides not matched to a gene: 5. The CDR3 region has the DNA TGTGCCAGCAAGCTAGCGGGAGCCTATGAGCAGTTCTTC. It encodes CASKLAGAYEQFF.

This chain uses TRBV9 with TRBJ1-3; no reliable D call. Germline V lookup: CDR1 SGDLS, CDR2 YYNGEE. The CDR3 length is 14 residues. Trimming removed 0 bases from V and 2 bases from J, with 6 bases in between. The CDR3 here is CASSVVDAGNTIYF. For the CDR3, the DNA is TGTGCCAGCAGCGTAGTGGACGCTGGAAACACCATATATTTT.